This T cell receptor (beta chain) was recorded in a study of spatial heterogeneity in lung cancer. Study outcomes and limitations: Ubiquitous and regional expanded TCR counts tracked ubiquitous and regional nonsynonymous mutations, respectively. In tumors, expanded intratumoral alpha and beta TCR counts tracked mutation counts.

This CDR3 contains 16 residues. The germline gives CDR1 LGHDT, CDR2 YNNKEL (reference sequence). V lost 0 bases to trimming and J lost 2 bases, with 13 bases between them. Time point given: sample taken at primary tumor resection. There were around 72 donors, all of them untreated patients with early-stage non-small cell lung cancer. Whole RNA was taken from tumor, nontumor lung or frozen PBMC; it was then sequenced unsorted. All TCR cDNA molecules were individually tagged with a unique molecular identifier. TCRdb fed the 5' RACE reads into MiXCR, producing one record per CDR3 protein. The sample includes approximately 23,000 distinct CDR3 sequences, less than 5% of them seen just once. There are many counts of this clonotype. The antigen is not known.

This specimen was lung tumor tissue, taken at surgery. V gene TRBV3-1 combines with J gene TRBJ1-2; tentatively, D is TRBD1 (6 bases). This clonotype was obtained from a male donor with early-stage non-small cell lung cancer. CDR3 amino acids: CASSQDSTGSNYGYTF. DNA of the CDR3: TGTGCCAGCAGCCAAGATAGCACAGGGTCGAACTATGGCTACACCTTC.